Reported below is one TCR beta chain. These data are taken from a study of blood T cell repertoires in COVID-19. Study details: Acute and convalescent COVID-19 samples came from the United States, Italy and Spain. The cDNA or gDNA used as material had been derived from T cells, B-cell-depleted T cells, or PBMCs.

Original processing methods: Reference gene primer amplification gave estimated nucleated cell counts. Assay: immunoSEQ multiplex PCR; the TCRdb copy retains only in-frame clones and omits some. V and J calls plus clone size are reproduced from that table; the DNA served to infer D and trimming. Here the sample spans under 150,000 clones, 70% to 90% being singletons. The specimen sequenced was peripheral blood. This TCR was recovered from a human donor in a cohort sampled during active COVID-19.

This CDR3 reads CASSLAPRGANYGYTF. The CDR3 coding sequence is TGTGCCAGCAGCTTGGCGCCCAGGGGAGCTAACTATGGCTACACCTTC. The chain has TRBV5-6 and TRBJ1-2, with D perhaps TRBD1 (6 bases). Germline assignment: CDR1 SGHDT and CDR2 YYEEEE. The CDR3 runs 16 residues. Trimming cost V 0 bases and J 0 bases, with 12 bases left between them.